The 24 T cell receptor beta chains in this list originate from one sample, sequenced in a study of breast tumors, draining lymph nodes, adjacent tissues. Axillary draining lymph nodes of breast cancer patients supplied the node samples. TCRdb re-called the multiplex PCR reads through MiXCR, storing one row per CDR3 protein. The sample has over 250,000 distinct CDR3 sequences, roughly 31% seen once. Material: axillary lymph node tissue. These receptors originate from a female donor with breast cancer. Some clones in this sample may be carry-over from other donors' samples.

This clonotype was recorded a few times. The chain joins TRBV28 to TRBJ2-5, with a tentative D call TRBD1 (5 bases). The CDR3 sequence is 15 residues long. V lost 5 bases to trimming and J lost 7 bases, with 20 bases between them. Germline CDR1 reads MDHEN; CDR2 reads SYDVKM. As DNA, the CDR3 is TGTGCCAGCAGTCCCTCATTCGACAGATTTGGGACCCAGTACTTC. It translates to CASSPSFDRFGTQYF. The whole variable domain, remainder taken from reference TRBV28 and TRBJ2-5, is DVKVTQSSRYLVKRTGEKVFLECVQDMDHENMFWYRQDPGLGLRLIYFSYDVKMKEKGDIPEGYSVSREKKERFSLILESASTNQTSMYLCASSPSFDRFGTQYFGPGTRLLVL.

With regard to this clonotype: This clone may be a read error of a much larger clone one base away. This CDR3 reads CASSPTGANTQYF. DNA of the CDR3: TGTGCCAGCAGCCCGACAGGGGCGAACACTCAGTACTTC. The chain recombines TRBV2 with TRBJ2-4; 8 bases match TRBD1. CDR1 is SNHLY, CDR2 FYNNEI, per germline. CDR3 length: 13 amino acids.

This clonotype was counted ten times or more. The V call is TRBV11-3, the J call TRBJ2-7; no definite D call. V shed 5 bases and J shed 2 bases, with 22 bases lying between them. The CDR3 spans 17 residues. The germline gives CDR1 SGHNT, CDR2 YENEEA. DNA of the CDR3: TGTGCCAGCAGCGGGTTTTGGGGATCCGGTGGGACCTACGAGCAGTACTTC. Translated: CASSGFWGSGGTYEQYF.

This clonotype appeared a few times. A much larger clone lies a single base off, so this may be a read error. The CDR3 DNA reads as TGTGCTAGTGGTTCAAAAAGACTAGTGGGCAATGAGCAGTTCTTC. It codes for CASGSKRLVGNEQFF. The chain recombines TRBV12-5 with TRBJ2-1; D possibly corresponds to TRBD2 (6 bases). V lost 4 bases to trimming and J lost 6 bases, with 16 bases between them. CDR3 length equals 15 residues. Germline V CDR1 and CDR2: LGHNT, FRNRAP.

In this sample, this clonotype turned up many times. The junction and the germline gene differ at one end; a read error may be behind it. CDR3 amino acids: CSARAEFTQYF. The DNA of the CDR3 is TGCAGTGCCAGAGCCGAATTTACGCAGTATTTT. This rearrangement joins TRBV20-1 to TRBJ2-3, with unresolved D. Per the germline V gene, CDR1 is DFQATT and CDR2 is SNEGSKA (reference sequence). The CDR3 loop spans 11 amino acids.

This clonotype was counted only a few times. The chain carries TRBV19 and TRBJ1-4; D perhaps matches TRBD1 (5 bases). The CDR3 runs 16 residues. Looked up from germline, CDR1 is LNHDA and CDR2 is SQIVND (reference sequence). The germline V and J ends were trimmed by 9 bases and 1 base, with 18 bases remaining between them. CDR3 region: CASSPTSGVTNEKLFF. The DNA for the CDR3 is TGTGCCAGCTCACCAACTTCGGGGGTAACTAATGAAAAACTGTTTTTT. The whole variable domain, filled in from reference TRBV19 and TRBJ1-4, reads DGGITQSPKYLFRKEGQNVTLSCEQNLNHDAMYWYRQDPGQGLRLIYYSQIVNDFQKGDIAEGYSVSREKKESFPLTVTSAQKNPTAFYLCASSPTSGVTNEKLFFGSGTQLSVL.

The table lists this clonotype with many counts. The chain couples TRBV6-5 to TRBJ1-4; 10 positions match TRBD1. This CDR3 region has 14 residues. Trimming at V came to 5 bases and at J to 7 bases, leaving 4 bases not matched to a gene. Germline V CDR1 and CDR2: MNHEY, SVGAGI. The CDR3 sequence is CASSMTGGVEKLFF. The CDR3 DNA reads TGTGCCAGCAGTATGACAGGGGGCGTTGAAAAACTGTTTTTT.

Note on this clonotype: A much larger clone differs by one base, so this may be a read error. The V call is TRBV10-2, the J call TRBJ2-1; TRBD2 aligns across 9 bases. The germline V gene has CDR1 WSHSY and CDR2 SAAADI. The CDR3 is 16 residues long. The DNA of the CDR3 is TGCGCCAGCAGCTTGGCCCTGACTAGCGGCAACAATGAGCAGTCCTTC. Its translation: CASSLALTSGNNEQSF.

The chain carries TRBV9 and TRBJ2-3, with a possible D match to TRBD2 (7 bases). The CDR3 has 17 residues. Trimming stripped 3 bases from V and 8 bases from J, with 25 bases between. Germline V CDR1 and CDR2: SGDLS, YYNGEE. Written as DNA, the CDR3 is TGTGCCAGCAGCGGCCCGGGGGGCGGGAGTCGGGCAGCTACGCAGTATTTT. Amino acid sequence: CASSGPGGGSRAATQYF.

This clonotype was found once. At one boundary the junction diverges from the germline segment, which might be a read error. The V gene is TRBV4-1, the J gene TRBJ2-3, with 10 bases identical to TRBD2. CDR1 MGHRA and CDR2 YSYEKL come from the germline V gene. The CDR3 is made up of 19 amino acids. CDR3 in amino acids: CASSQEVGLARITTDTQYF. The DNA of the CDR3 is TGTGCCAGCAGCCAAGAGGTGGGACTAGCGCGAATAACCACAGATACGCAGTATTTT.

The sample holds many counts of this clonotype. The chain joins TRBV5-1 to TRBJ1-2, with D hard to call. Trimming took 0 bases from V and 10 from J, leaving 19 bases between them. Germline V gives CDR1 SGHRS, CDR2 YFSETQ. The CDR3 is 15 amino acids. The CDR3 protein is CASSLETAYLGDYTF. CDR3 nucleotides: TGCGCCAGCAGCTTGGAGACGGCGTACCTCGGTGACTACACCTTC.

A remark on this clonotype: One junction end does not reproduce the germline sequence, and a read error may be involved. The rearrangement uses TRBV11-2 and TRBJ2-2; 8 positions match TRBD1. Germline CDR1 SGHAT, CDR2 FQNNGV. The CDR3 length is 16 residues. The CDR3 nucleotides read TGTGCCAGCAGCTTATATGGACAGGGCCATTCCAGGGAACTGTTTTTT. Protein product: CASSLYGQGHSRELFF.

To note about this clonotype: A much larger clone is a single base away; this may be a read error. V gene TRBV12-3 or TRBV12-4 combines with J gene TRBJ2-2; a weak D match, TRBD1 (5 bases). Trimming stripped 6 bases from V and 3 bases from J, with 14 bases between. The CDR3 runs to 15 residues. The CDR3 loop is CASSSQGRDTGELFF. CDR3 coding DNA: TGTGCCAGCAGCAGCCAGGGCAGGGACACCGGGGAGCTGTTTTTT.

Ten or more counts support this clonotype. The chain combines TRBV3-1 with TRBJ2-7; D possibly uses TRBD1 or TRBD2 (5 bases each). The germline gives CDR1 LGHDT, CDR2 YNNKEL (reference sequence). V lost 4 bases and J lost 2, with 12 bases in between. The CDR3 consists of 14 residues. The CDR3 sequence is CASSPGTGTYEQYF. CDR3 nucleotide sequence: TGTGCCAGCAGCCCGGGGACGGGAACCTACGAGCAGTACTTC.

This clonotype was found many times. The chain joins TRBV9 to TRBJ1-3; D not resolved. Per germline, CDR1 SGDLS and CDR2 YYNGEE. V dropped 1 base and J dropped 2 bases, with 7 bases sitting between them. The CDR3 contains 14 residues. The CDR3 sequence: CASSVQGPGNTIYF. CDR3 coding DNA: TGTGCCAGCAGCGTACAAGGGCCTGGAAACACCATATATTTT.

This clonotype was counted a single time. This chain links TRBV30 with TRBJ2-1; 7 nucleotides line up with TRBD2. Germline trimming cut 4 bases from V and 13 bases from J; bases unmatched to any gene: 16. The CDR3 totals 14 residues. Germline CDR1 is GTSNPN and CDR2 is SVGIG (reference sequence). DNA of the CDR3: TGTGCCTGGATCCCGGGACTAAGATCCAACCACCAGTTCTTC. Protein sequence: CAWIPGLRSNHQFF.

In its sample, this clonotype was seen many times. The chain employs TRBV18 and TRBJ2-5; D possibly corresponds to TRBD2 (5 bases). The CDR3 loop spans 11 amino acids. V was clipped by 3 bases and J by 10 bases, with 9 bases between them. Germline CDR1 reads KGHSH; CDR2 reads LQKENI. This CDR3 is CASSPAGDQYF. The CDR3 coding sequence is TGTGCCAGCTCACCCGCCGGGGACCAGTACTTC.

About this clonotype itself: A much larger clone differs by one base, so this may be a read error. CDR3 DNA sequence: TGTGCCAGCTGCTTGTTCGGGATGGGGGACTACGAGCAGTACTTC. It translates to CASCLFGMGDYEQYF. This sequence joins TRBV7-9 and TRBJ2-7; D possibly uses TRBD1 or TRBD2 (5 bases each). Germline V gives CDR1 SEHNR, CDR2 FQNEAQ (reference sequence). The CDR3 extends over 15 amino acids.

To note about this clonotype: Possible read error: a much larger clone is one base away. The chain uses TRBV6-1 and TRBJ2-3, with D uncertain. This CDR3 has 15 residues. Germline CDR1 MNHNS, CDR2 SASEGT. Trimming pared 4 bases from V and 0 bases from J, leaving 11 bases between. CDR3 sequence (DNA): TGTGCCAGCAGTGCCCCATCGAAAAGCACAGATACGCAGTATTTT. This sequence encodes CASSAPSKSTDTQYF.

J is TRBJ1-4 and V is TRBV9; D possibly corresponds to TRBD1 (5 bases). The V gene lost 0 bases and the J gene lost 7 bases, with 13 bases spanning the gap. The CDR3 runs to 15 residues. CDR1 and CDR2 from the germline V gene are SGDLS and YYNGEE. The DNA of the CDR3 is TGTGCCAGCAGCGTAGCCTATCGGGGGGGTGAAAAACTGTTTTTT. It is translated as CASSVAYRGGEKLFF.

Many counts were recorded for this clonotype. The rearrangement links TRBV5-1 to TRBJ2-3; 11 bases agree with TRBD2. The CDR3 spans 16 residues. Germline V lookup: CDR1 SGHRS, CDR2 YFSETQ. J was trimmed by 4 bases and V by 2 bases; bases with no gene match: 6. The CDR3 nucleotides read TGCGCCAGCAGCTTAGCTACTAGCGGGAGTCCAGATACGCAGTATTTT. Protein sequence: CASSLATSGSPDTQYF.

This clonotype has a count of ten or more. The chain links TRBV20-1 to TRBJ2-2; 7 bases fit TRBD1. V was clipped by 4 bases and J by 1 base; unmatched bases: 3. Germline V gives CDR1 DFQATT, CDR2 SNEGSKA (reference sequence). CDR3 length: 14 amino acids. The chain's CDR3 is CSAKGAGNTGELFF. The CDR3 DNA follows: TGCAGTGCTAAGGGGGCAGGGAACACCGGGGAGCTGTTTTTT.

This clonotype was counted ten times or more. The V call is TRBV6-6, the J call TRBJ1-5, with unresolved D. Germline lookup yields CDR1 MNHNY and CDR2 SVGAGI (reference sequence). This CDR3 is 13 amino acids long. Between the trimmed V and J ends, which lost 2 bases and 4 bases, there was a span of 6 bases. CDR3 sequence: CASSYGENQPQHF. CDR3 bases: TGTGCCAGCAGTTACGGCGAGAATCAGCCCCAGCATTTT.

Only a few counts were recorded for this clonotype. This chain links TRBV28 with TRBJ2-7; 8 bases match TRBD1. J was trimmed by 5 bases and V by 3 bases; bases with no gene match: 6. CDR1 is MDHEN, CDR2 SYDVKM, per germline. CDR3 size: 14 residues. DNA for the CDR3: TGTGCCAGCAGTTTTCGACAGGGGATCGACGAGCAGTACTTC. The encoded protein is CASSFRQGIDEQYF.